This T cell receptor beta chain was captured in a study of blood T cell repertoires in COVID-19. Per the authors' pipeline: How many nucleated cells were present was estimated from reference gene primer amplification. The assay was immunoSEQ multiplex PCR, and TCRdb's table has in-frame clones only and misses some. V, J and clone size are those of that table, while D and trimming were read from the DNA. Here the sample spans some 260,000 clones, approximately 88% being singletons. This CDR3 has 14 amino acids. Trimming removed 7 bases from V and 4 bases from J, with 13 bases in between. The germline gives CDR1 MNHEY, CDR2 SVGAGI.

This sequence joins TRBV6-5 and TRBJ1-4; perhaps TRBD1 as D (5 bases). The TCR was taken from a human donor in a cohort sampled during active COVID-19. Sequencing was done on a sample of peripheral blood. This CDR3 is CASTSTAYNEKLFF. CDR3 nucleotides: TGTGCCAGCACCTCGACAGCATATAATGAAAAACTGTTTTTT.